This T cell receptor (beta chain) was captured in a study of glioma-infiltrating T cells. CDR1 is KGHDR and CDR2 is SFDVKD in the germline V gene. The CDR3 has 16 residues. Concerning this clonotype itself: Its antigen is undetermined. Germline is not matched at one junction end, which may reflect a read error.

Findings and limits, study-wide: Gliomas, especially low-grade, showed above-expected tissue-blood divergence; non-neoplastic patients showed below. Very few CDR3 sequences were shared between tissue and blood.

TCR alpha and beta CDR3 regions were amplified from RNA using iRepertoire nested multiplex PCR. Tissue mRNA or PBMC total RNA, about 85-400 ng, went into one-step reverse transcription and amplification. TCRdb itself ran the multiplex PCR reads through MiXCR, one entry per CDR3 protein. In the table there are about 130,000 distinct CDR3 sequences, approximately 26% of which are singletons. The TCR originated in a human donor with low-grade glioma or glioblastoma, undergoing nonglioma brain surgery, or in good health (not recorded which). The sequenced sample was glioma tissue, nonneoplastic brain tissue, or PBMCs (not recorded which). This chain joins TRBV24-1 and TRBJ1-1; no definite D call. The CDR3: CATGDPPPGLNTEAFF. In DNA form, the CDR3 reads TGTGCCACCGGTGACCCTCCTCCGGGCCTCAACACTGAAGCTTTCTTT.